One TCR beta chain is described in this entry. What it binds is unknown. At one boundary the junction diverges from the germline segment, which might be a read error. Mouse germline and gene names are used. Read coverage stops 1 residue before the CDR3 terminus; the germline J gene supplies the remainder. The data were taken from a study of tissue T cells after allogeneic stem cell transplantation. Whole-study findings and limits: TCR repertoires tracked anatomic similarity, regardless of disease or transplant status. Which tissue TCRs were alloreactive or antigen-specific was not determined. Some clones might be persisting host cells. In patients and mice, blood and spleen missed much of tissue repertoire.

This CDR3 region has 14 residues. Germline CDR1 is LGHNA and CDR2 is YSYQKL. Indicated time point: mouse harvest day 7 after allogeneic transplant. Tail vein injection delivered 10^7 T-cell-depleted bone marrow cells and 10^6 splenic CD5+ T cells. Method: immunoSEQ multiplex PCR; TCRdb's copy keeps in-frame clones and lacks some. The sample records about 5,800 clones, approximately 45% being singletons. This clonotype originated in a female BALB/c mouse given C57BL/6 T cells with graft-versus-host disease after an allogeneic hematopoietic cell transplant. The source material was skin. The chain recombines TRBV2 with TRBJ1-4; 10 positions match TRBD1. The part of the CDR3 DNA that was read is TGTGCCGGCAGCTCGGGACAGGGGTACGAAAGATTATTT. The encoded protein is CAGSSGQGYERLF. The whole CDR3 is CAGSSGQGYERLFF.